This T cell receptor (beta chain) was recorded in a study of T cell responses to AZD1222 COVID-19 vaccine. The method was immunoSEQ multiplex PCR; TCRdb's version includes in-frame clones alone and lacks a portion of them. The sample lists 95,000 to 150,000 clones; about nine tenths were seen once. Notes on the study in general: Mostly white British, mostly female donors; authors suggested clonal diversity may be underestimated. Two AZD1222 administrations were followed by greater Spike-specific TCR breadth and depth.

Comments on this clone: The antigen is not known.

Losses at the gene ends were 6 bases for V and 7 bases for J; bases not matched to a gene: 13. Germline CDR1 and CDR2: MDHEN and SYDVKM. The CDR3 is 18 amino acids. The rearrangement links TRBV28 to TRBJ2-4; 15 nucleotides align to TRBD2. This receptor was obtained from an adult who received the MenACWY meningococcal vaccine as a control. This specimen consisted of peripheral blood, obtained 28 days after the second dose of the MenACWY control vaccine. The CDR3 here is CASSRTSGRGFQGNIQYF. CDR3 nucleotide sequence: TGTGCCAGCAGCAGGACTAGCGGGAGGGGTTTTCAAGGGAACATTCAGTACTTC.